Listed below are T cell receptor beta chains from one sample, sequenced in a study of T cell responses to AZD1222 COVID-19 vaccine. TCRdb keeps only in-frame clones here, not all; method: immunoSEQ multiplex PCR. The sample includes 150,000 or so clones, 90% to 95% seen only once; the top ten take 5.1%. The specimen comprised peripheral blood, sampled 28 days after the second AZD1222 dose. These receptors were obtained from an adult who received the AZD1222 COVID-19 vaccine. CDR3s leave out the opening cysteine and the closing phenylalanine or tryptophan.

v_gene: TRBV30
CDR3aa: ARKGTRITGELF

v_gene: TRBV6-6
CDR3aa: ASSRRRQVSGANVLT

v_gene: TRBV5-1
CDR3aa: ASSLGQGANEQF

v_gene: TRBV28
CDR3aa: ASSSGRGNRYEQY

v_gene: TRBV2
CDR3aa: ASSEAYRTSGSPQADTQY

v_gene: TRBV5-1
CDR3aa: ASSPGGQGNQPQH

v_gene: TRBV19
CDR3aa: ASSLDRGNYGYT

v_gene: TRBV29-1
CDR3aa: SATGQGQETQY

v_gene: TRBV3-1/TRBV3-2
CDR3aa: ASSHPDRAKDEQY

v_gene: TRBV7-9
CDR3aa: ASSLDLAGAEQF

v_gene: TRBV18
CDR3aa: ASSLTTGLDETQY

v_gene: TRBV3-1/TRBV3-2
CDR3aa: ASTPGVGTYEQY

v_gene: TRBV20-1
CDR3aa: SARQDYEQY

v_gene: TRBV6-5
CDR3aa: ASSPKWTGNTEAF

v_gene: TRBV28
CDR3aa: ASSIPGTGVEKLF